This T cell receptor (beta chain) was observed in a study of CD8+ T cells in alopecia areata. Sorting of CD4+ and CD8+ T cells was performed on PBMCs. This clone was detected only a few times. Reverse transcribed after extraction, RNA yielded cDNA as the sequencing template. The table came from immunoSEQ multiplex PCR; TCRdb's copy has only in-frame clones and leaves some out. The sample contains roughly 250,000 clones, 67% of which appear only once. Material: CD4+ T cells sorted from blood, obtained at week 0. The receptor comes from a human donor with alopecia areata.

The CDR3 loop reads CSAPLYGYTF. DNA for the CDR3: TGCAGTGCTCCCCTTTATGGCTACACCTTC. V and J are TRBV20-1 and TRBJ1-2, with D hard to call. V shed 5 bases and J shed 5 bases, with 6 bases lying between them. The CDR3 is 10 residues long. Germline CDR1 is DFQATT and CDR2 is SNEGSKA (reference sequence).